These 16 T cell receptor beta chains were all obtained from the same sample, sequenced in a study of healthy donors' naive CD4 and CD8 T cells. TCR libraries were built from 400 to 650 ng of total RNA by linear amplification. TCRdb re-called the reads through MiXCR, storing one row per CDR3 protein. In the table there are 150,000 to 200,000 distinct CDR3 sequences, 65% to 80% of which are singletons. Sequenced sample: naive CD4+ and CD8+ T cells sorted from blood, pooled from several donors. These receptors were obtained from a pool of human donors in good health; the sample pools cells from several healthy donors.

The CDR3 is CASSPTSGFSYNEQFF. Here the CDR3 DNA reads TGTGCCAGCAGCCCGACTAGCGGATTTTCTTACAATGAGCAGTTCTTC. This rearrangement joins TRBV7-9 to TRBJ2-1; the match to TRBD2 covers 9 bases. Germline CDR1 SEHNR, CDR2 FQNEAQ (reference sequence). The CDR3 runs 16 residues. V trimming: 5 bases; J trimming: 4 bases; junction bases outside the gene matches: 9. Supplemented by reference TRBV7-9 and TRBJ2-1, the full variable domain reads DTGVSQNPRHKITKRGQNVTFRCDPISEHNRLYWYRQTLGQGPEFLTYFQNEAQLEKSRLLSDRFSAERPKGSFSTLEIQRTEQGDSAMYLCASSPTSGFSYNEQFFGPGTRLTVL.

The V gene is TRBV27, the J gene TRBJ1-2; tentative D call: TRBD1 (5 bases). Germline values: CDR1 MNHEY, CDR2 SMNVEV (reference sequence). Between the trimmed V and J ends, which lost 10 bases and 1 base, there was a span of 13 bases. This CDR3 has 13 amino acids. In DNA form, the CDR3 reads TGTGCCACCAAGTTGACAGTTAACTATGGCTACACCTTC. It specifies CATKLTVNYGYTF.

This CDR3 reads CASSQDRTANTEAFF. CDR3 sequence (DNA): TGCGCCAGCAGCCAAGATCGAACGGCTAACACTGAAGCTTTCTTT. This chain joins TRBV4-3 and TRBJ1-1; D is uncertain. The CDR3 has 15 amino acids. Trimming shortened V by 0 bases and J by 2 bases, and 10 bases separated the two germline ends. Germline V lookup: CDR1 LGHNA, CDR2 YSLEER.

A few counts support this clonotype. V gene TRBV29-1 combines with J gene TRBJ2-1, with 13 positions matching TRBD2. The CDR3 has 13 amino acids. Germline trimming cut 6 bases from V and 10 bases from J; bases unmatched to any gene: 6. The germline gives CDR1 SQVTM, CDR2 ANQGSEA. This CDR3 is CSVGLAGVREQFF. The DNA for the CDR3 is TGCAGCGTAGGACTAGCGGGAGTTCGCGAGCAGTTCTTC.

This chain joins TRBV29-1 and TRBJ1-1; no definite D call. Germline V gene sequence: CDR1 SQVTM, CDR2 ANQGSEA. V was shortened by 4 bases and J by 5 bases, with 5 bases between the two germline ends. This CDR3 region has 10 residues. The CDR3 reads CSVGETEAFF. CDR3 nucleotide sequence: TGCAGCGTTGGCGAAACTGAAGCTTTCTTT.

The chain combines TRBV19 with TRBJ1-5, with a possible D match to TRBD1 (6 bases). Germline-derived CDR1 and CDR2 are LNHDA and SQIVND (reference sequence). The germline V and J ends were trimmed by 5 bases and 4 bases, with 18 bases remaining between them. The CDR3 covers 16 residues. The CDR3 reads CASSLGVGAGNQPQHF. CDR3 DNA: TGTGCCAGTAGTTTGGGTGTGGGGGCCGGGAATCAGCCCCAGCATTTT.

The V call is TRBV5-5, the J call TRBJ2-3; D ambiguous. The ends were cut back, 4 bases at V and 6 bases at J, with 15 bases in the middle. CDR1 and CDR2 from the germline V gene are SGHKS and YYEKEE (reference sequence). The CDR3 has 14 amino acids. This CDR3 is CASSQGMRADTQYF. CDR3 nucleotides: TGTGCCAGCAGCCAAGGTATGAGAGCGGATACGCAGTATTTT.

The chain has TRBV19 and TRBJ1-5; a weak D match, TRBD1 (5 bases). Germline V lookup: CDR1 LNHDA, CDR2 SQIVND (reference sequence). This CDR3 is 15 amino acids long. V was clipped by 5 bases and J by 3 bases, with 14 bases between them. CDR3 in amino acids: CASSPSRQPNQPQHF. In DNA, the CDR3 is TGTGCCAGTAGTCCCTCAAGACAGCCCAATCAGCCCCAGCATTTT.

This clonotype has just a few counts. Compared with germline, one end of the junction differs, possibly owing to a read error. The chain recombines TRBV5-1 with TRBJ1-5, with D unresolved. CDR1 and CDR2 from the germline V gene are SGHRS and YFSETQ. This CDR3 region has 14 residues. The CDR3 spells CASSLDGSNQPQHF. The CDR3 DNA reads TGTGCCAGCAGCTTGGACGGGAGCAATCAGCCCCAGCATTTT.

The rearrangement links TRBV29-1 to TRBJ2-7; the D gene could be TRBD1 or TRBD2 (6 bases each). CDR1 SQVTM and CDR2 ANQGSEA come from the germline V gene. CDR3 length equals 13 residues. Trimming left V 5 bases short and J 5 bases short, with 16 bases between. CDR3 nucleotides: TGCAGCGTTCGCCGCGGGGACAAGAACGAGCAGTACTTC. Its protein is CSVRRGDKNEQYF.

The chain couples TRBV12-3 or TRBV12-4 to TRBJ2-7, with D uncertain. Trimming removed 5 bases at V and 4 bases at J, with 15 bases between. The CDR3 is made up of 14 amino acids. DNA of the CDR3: TGTGCCAGCAGTCACCTCGAAGGTCCTTACGAGCAGTACTTC. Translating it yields CASSHLEGPYEQYF.

CDR3 nucleotides: TGCGCCAGCAGGGATGAATCAGGGGAGGAGACCCAGTACTTC. Its protein product is CASRDESGEETQYF. This rearrangement joins TRBV5-1 to TRBJ2-5, with D possibly TRBD1 on 6 matching bases. Trimming cost V 5 bases and J 5 bases, with 16 bases left between them. Germline V lookup: CDR1 SGHRS, CDR2 YFSETQ. The length of the CDR3 is 14 residues.

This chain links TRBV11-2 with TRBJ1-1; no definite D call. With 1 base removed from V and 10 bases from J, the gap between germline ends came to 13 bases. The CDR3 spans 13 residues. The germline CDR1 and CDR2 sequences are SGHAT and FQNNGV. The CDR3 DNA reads TGTGCCAGCAGCTTAGGGGAATCGTGGGGAGCTTTCTTT. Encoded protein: CASSLGESWGAFF.

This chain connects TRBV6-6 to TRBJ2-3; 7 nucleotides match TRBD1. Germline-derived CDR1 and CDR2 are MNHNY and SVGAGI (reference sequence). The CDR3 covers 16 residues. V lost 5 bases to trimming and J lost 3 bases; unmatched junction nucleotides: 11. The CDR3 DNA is TGTGCCAGCAGTCTGGACCCGACAGGGAGAACAGATACGCAGTATTTT. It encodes CASSLDPTGRTDTQYF.

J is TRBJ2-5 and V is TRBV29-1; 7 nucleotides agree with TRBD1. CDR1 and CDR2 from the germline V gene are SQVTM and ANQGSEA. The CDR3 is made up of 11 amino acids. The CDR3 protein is CGDRVQETQYF. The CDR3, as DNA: TGCGGCGACAGGGTACAAGAGACCCAGTACTTC.

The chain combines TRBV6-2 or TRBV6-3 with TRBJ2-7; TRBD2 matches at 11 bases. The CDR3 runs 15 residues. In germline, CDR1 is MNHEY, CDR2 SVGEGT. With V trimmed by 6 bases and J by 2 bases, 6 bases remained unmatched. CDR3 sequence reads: CASSRGLAVPYEQYF. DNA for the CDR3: TGTGCCAGCAGCCGGGGACTAGCGGTGCCCTACGAGCAGTACTTC.